This T cell receptor beta chain was identified in a study of blood T cell repertoires in COVID-19. Study-wide background: Acute and convalescent COVID-19 samples came from the United States, Italy and Spain. PBMCs, B-cell-depleted T cells, or T cells were the source of the cDNA or gDNA that made up the material.

The CDR3 extends over 12 amino acids. From germline, CDR1 is LGHDT and CDR2 YNNKEL (reference sequence). Trimming removed 3 bases from V and 8 bases from J, with 10 bases in between. As handled by the study authors: Estimates of nucleated cell counts were drawn from the amplification of reference gene primers. The data were produced by immunoSEQ multiplex PCR, yet TCRdb's version contains in-frame clones alone and is incomplete. That table is the source of V, J and clone size, and D and trimming were worked out from the DNA. The data contain under 200,000 clones, around 77% of them singletons. This receptor was obtained from a man aged 60-69 years with active or convalescent COVID-19. The sample was peripheral blood. The J gene is TRBJ1-1, the V gene TRBV3-1 (or the pseudogene TRBV3-2); D perhaps matches TRBD1 (6 bases). Here the CDR3 DNA reads TGTGCCAGCAGCCAGGCCGACAGGGAAGCTTTCTTT. Its translation is CASSQADREAFF.